These 21 T cell receptor beta chains came from one sample sequenced in a study of blood T cell repertoires in COVID-19. Measured with immunoSEQ multiplex PCR; TCRdb has only the in-frame clones, and not every one. The top ten hold over 2.5% of the sample, which has about 130,000 clones, about four fifths seen once. The sequenced material came from peripheral blood. Receptors originate from a woman of 80 years or more with acute or convalescent COVID-19.

The rearrangement links TRBV7-6 to TRBJ2-2, with 8 nucleotides matching TRBD1. The germline CDR1 and CDR2 sequences are SGHVS and FNYEAQ. The CDR3 has 17 amino acids. The V gene end was trimmed by 5 bases and the J gene end by 4 bases; junction bases not matched to a gene: 12. The CDR3 DNA follows: TGTGCCAGCAGCCTAGAGACAGGGGCATCGGGCACCGGGGAGCTGTTTTTT. Translating gives CASSLETGASGTGELFF.

The V gene is TRBV10-1, the J gene TRBJ2-4, with 10 bases lining up with TRBD1. The CDR3 extends over 15 amino acids. Germline V gene lookup returns CDR1 WNHNN and CDR2 SYGVQD (reference sequence). The J segment lost 2 bases and the V segment lost 8 bases, leaving 6 bases of the junction unmatched. This CDR3 reads CASFWDRGTKNIQYF. The CDR3 bases are TGCGCCAGCTTTTGGGACAGGGGAACCAAAAACATTCAGTACTTC.

The chain combines TRBV30 with TRBJ2-3; TRBD1 aligns across 10 bases. Germline-derived CDR1 and CDR2 are GTSNPN and SVGIG (reference sequence). The CDR3 totals 15 residues. The junction had 4 bases not matched to a gene; V was cut back by 1 base and J by 3 bases. As DNA, the CDR3 is TGTGCCTGGAGTGCGACAGGGGGCAGGACAGATACGCAGTATTTT. It yields the protein CAWSATGGRTDTQYF.

For the CDR3, the DNA is TGTGCCAGCAGTGAGGAACAGGGGTCACCCCTCCACTTT. Protein sequence: CASSEEQGSPLHF. The chain recombines TRBV2 with TRBJ1-6; 7 nucleotides agree with TRBD1. V was clipped by 3 bases and J by 10 bases; unmatched bases: 3. CDR1 and CDR2 (germline): SNHLY, FYNNEI. CDR3 size: 13 residues.

This clone was seen just once. The gene calls are TRBV11-2 and TRBJ2-7; 8 bases match TRBD2. CDR1 is SGHAT, CDR2 FQNNGV, per germline. The J segment lost 6 bases and the V segment lost 5 bases, leaving 9 bases of the junction unmatched. The CDR3 runs 14 residues. For the CDR3, the DNA is TGTGCCAGCAGCCAGGGACTAGTGTATTCCGAGCAGTACTTC. Its protein is CASSQGLVYSEQYF.

In its sample, this clone was seen once. This chain connects TRBV18 to TRBJ1-2; tentative D call: TRBD1 (5 bases). Trimming removed 1 base at V and 3 bases at J, with 9 bases between. CDR1 and CDR2 from the germline V gene are KGHSH and LQKENI. The CDR3 spans 14 residues. The CDR3 region has the DNA TGTGCCAGCTCACCACAATCCAGGGACTATGGCTACACCTTC. It specifies CASSPQSRDYGYTF.

In nucleotides, the CDR3 is TGTGCCAGTATGCGGGACAGAATGAACACTGAAGCTTTCTTT. Translated: CASMRDRMNTEAFF. The rearrangement links TRBV19 to TRBJ1-1; 7 bases align to TRBD1. V lost 7 bases to trimming and J lost 0 bases; unmatched junction nucleotides: 5. Germline V gene data show CDR1 as LNHDA and CDR2 as SQIVND (reference sequence). The CDR3 has 14 amino acids.

The rearrangement uses TRBV7-8 and TRBJ1-5, with TRBD1 identical over 8 bases. V dropped 5 bases and J dropped 0; count of bases not matched to a gene: 9. This CDR3 spans 17 amino acids. Looked up from germline, CDR1 is SGHVS and CDR2 is FQNEAQ. The CDR3 protein is CASSPPGGRYSNQPQHF. Here the CDR3 DNA reads TGTGCCAGCAGCCCGCCAGGGGGCAGGTATAGCAATCAGCCCCAGCATTTT.

The chain is built from TRBV6-4 and TRBJ1-1; 7 nucleotides line up with TRBD1. V trimming: 3 bases; J trimming: 4 bases; junction bases outside the gene matches: 2. Germline CDR1 is MRHNA and CDR2 is SNTAGT. CDR3 length: 13 amino acids. This CDR3 reads CASSDQGGTEAFF. CDR3 nucleotides: TGTGCCAGCAGTGATCAGGGGGGCACTGAAGCTTTCTTT.

V usage is TRBV5-1 and J usage is TRBJ2-5, with D maybe TRBD1 (6 bases). This CDR3 contains 16 residues. V was pared by 0 bases and J by 2 bases, with 14 bases between. The germline V gene encodes CDR1 SGHRS and CDR2 YFSETQ. The CDR3 reads CASSLADRLGQETQYF. The CDR3 nucleotides are TGCGCCAGCAGCTTGGCCGACAGGCTCGGTCAAGAGACCCAGTACTTC.

The chain carries TRBV12-1 and TRBJ1-6. TRBV12-1 is an annotated pseudogene. The CDR3 is made up of 19 amino acids. The CDR3 loop is CASSFGRVNPSSYNSPLHF. DNA for the CDR3: TGTGCCAGCAGCTTTGGGAGGGTGAACCCGAGCTCCTATAATTCACCCCTCCACTTT.

The rearrangement links TRBV5-4 to TRBJ1-1; TRBD1 is a possible D gene (5 bases). The germline V and J ends were trimmed by 4 bases and 5 bases, with 18 bases remaining between them. Germline V gene sequence: CDR1 SGHNT, CDR2 YYREEE (reference sequence). This CDR3 contains 15 residues. The chain's CDR3 is CASSLFGRRGTEAFF. In DNA form, the CDR3 reads TGTGCCAGCAGCCTGTTCGGACGGAGGGGTACTGAAGCTTTCTTT. The variable domain in full, with the rest retrieved from reference TRBV5-4 and TRBJ1-1, is ETGVTQSPTHLIKTRGQQVTLRCSSQSGHNTVSWYQQALGQGPQFIFQYYREEENGRGNFPPRFSGLQFPNYSSELNVNALELDDSALYLCASSLFGRRGTEAFFGQGTRLTVV.

The CDR3 loop is CASTPGQLRDEQYF. The CDR3 DNA reads TGCGCCAGCACCCCGGGCCAACTCAGGGACGAGCAGTACTTC. This sequence joins TRBV5-1 and TRBJ2-7; a possible D gene is TRBD1 (5 bases). CDR3 length equals 14 residues. Trimming stripped 6 bases from V and 5 bases from J, with 18 bases between. Germline CDR1 SGHRS, CDR2 YFSETQ. Drawing the rest from reference TRBV5-1 and TRBJ2-7, the complete variable domain is KAGVTQTPRYLIKTRGQQVTLSCSPISGHRSVSWYQQTPGQGLQFLFEYFSETQRNKGNFPGRFSGRQFSNSRSEMNVSTLELGDSALYLCASTPGQLRDEQYFGPGTRLTVT.

The genes are TRBV5-1 and TRBJ1-2; D call uncertain. This CDR3 region has 13 residues. V shed 5 bases and J shed 3 bases, with 11 bases lying between them. The germline V gene encodes CDR1 SGHRS and CDR2 YFSETQ. CDR3 DNA: TGCGCCAGCAGTGGGGAGCCGGACTATGGCTACACCTTC. This encodes CASSGEPDYGYTF.

The rearrangement links TRBV28 to TRBJ1-2, with a possible D match to TRBD1 (5 bases). The CDR3 is made up of 14 amino acids. V shed 2 bases and J shed 3 bases, with 10 bases lying between them. Germline V gives CDR1 MDHEN, CDR2 SYDVKM. CDR3 sequence: CASSLRQGYYGYTF. CDR3 DNA: TGTGCCAGCAGTTTACGGCAGGGATACTATGGCTACACCTTC.

Relative to its sample, this clone is large (0.1 to 1%). CDR3 sequence (DNA): TGTGCCAGCAGCGCGGGGACAGCAGATCAGCCCCAGCATTTT. Amino acids: CASSAGTADQPQHF. The V and J genes are TRBV7-9 and TRBJ1-5, with 7 bases that match TRBD1. Germline V CDR1 and CDR2: SEHNR, FQNEAQ (reference sequence). The trim removed 5 bases at V and 5 bases at J, leaving 6 bases unmatched. This CDR3 comprises 14 residues.

This chain links TRBV19 with TRBJ1-1; D possibly corresponds to TRBD1 (6 bases). The germline V gene encodes CDR1 LNHDA and CDR2 SQIVND (reference sequence). Trimming left V 7 bases short and J 11 bases short, with 14 bases between. This CDR3 region has 11 residues. The CDR3 spells CASTKQGTAFF. DNA of the CDR3: TGTGCCAGTACCAAACAGGGCACGGCTTTCTTT.

The gene calls are TRBV6-4 and TRBJ2-4; D is unclear. The CDR3 runs 12 residues. Between the trimmed V and J ends, which lost 3 bases and 4 bases, there was a span of 4 bases. Germline assignment: CDR1 MRHNA and CDR2 SNTAGT. DNA for the CDR3: TGTGCCAGCAGTGATCAGAAAAACATTCAGTACTTC. Protein: CASSDQKNIQYF.

The V gene is TRBV5-4, the J gene TRBJ1-2; the match to TRBD1 covers 9 bases. CDR1 is SGHNT and CDR2 is YYREEE in the germline V gene (reference sequence). The junction had 5 bases not matched to a gene; V was cut back by 0 bases and J by 5 bases. CDR3 length equals 15 residues. This chain's CDR3 is CASSLDQGTGYGYTF. The CDR3 coding sequence is TGTGCCAGCAGCTTGGATCAGGGGACAGGGTATGGCTACACCTTC. The full variable domain, completed using reference TRBV5-4 and TRBJ1-2, is ETGVTQSPTHLIKTRGQQVTLRCSSQSGHNTVSWYQQALGQGPQFIFQYYREEENGRGNFPPRFSGLQFPNYSSELNVNALELDDSALYLCASSLDQGTGYGYTFGSGTRLTVV.

The genes are TRBV7-3 and TRBJ2-5, with D perhaps TRBD2 (7 bases). The CDR3 runs 14 residues. CDR1 is SGHTA and CDR2 is FQGTGA in the germline V gene. Trimming pared 2 bases from V and 4 bases from J, leaving 11 bases between. This CDR3 reads CASSLRGASETQYF. Here the CDR3 DNA reads TGTGCCAGCAGCTTACGGGGGGCGTCAGAGACCCAGTACTTC.

The rearrangement links TRBV27 to TRBJ1-5; tentatively, D is TRBD1 (5 bases). Germline lookup yields CDR1 MNHEY and CDR2 SMNVEV (reference sequence). V lost 1 base, J lost 5 bases, and 12 bases lay in between. The CDR3 contains 15 residues. The CDR3 loop is CASSLWGSPDQPQHF. As DNA, the CDR3 is TGTGCCAGCAGTTTATGGGGCAGCCCGGATCAGCCCCAGCATTTT.